Each of the 14 T cell receptor beta chains below was sequenced from the same sample in a study of T cells in Graves' hyperthyroidism and ophthalmopathy. Amplified regions were TCR beta CDR3 sequences from RNA transcripts. TCR CDR3 underwent first-round RT-PCR with the HTBI primer set. TCRdb independently ran MiXCR on the multiplex PCR reads; one entry per CDR3 protein. Seen here are some 690,000 distinct CDR3 sequences, 17% observed once, and the top ten hold around 16%. Sequencing was carried out using blood. Receptor source: a man between 50 and 59 years old with Graves' hyperthyroidism.

The chain joins TRBV9 to TRBJ2-1; perhaps TRBD2 as D (6 bases). This CDR3 contains 15 residues. Germline V gives CDR1 SGDLS, CDR2 YYNGEE. The V end was cut by 3 bases, the J end by 0 bases, with 10 bases between. The CDR3 loop is CASSAIADSYNEQFF. CDR3 nucleotide sequence: TGTGCCAGCAGCGCAATAGCGGACTCCTACAATGAGCAGTTCTTC.

The gene calls are TRBV15 and TRBJ2-1; 11 bases align to TRBD2. This CDR3 is built from 16 residues. V dropped 0 bases and J dropped 6; count of bases not matched to a gene: 4. Per germline, CDR1 LNHNV and CDR2 YYDKDF (reference sequence). CDR3 amino acids: CATSRDLAGGLNEQFF. In DNA, the CDR3 is TGTGCCACCAGCAGAGACCTAGCGGGAGGTCTCAATGAGCAGTTCTTC. Variable domain in full (rest from reference TRBV15 and TRBJ2-1): DAMVIQNPRYQVTQFGKPVTLSCSQTLNHNVMYWYQQKSSQAPKLLFHYYDKDFNNEADTPDNFQSRRPNTSFCFLDIRSPGLGDTAMYLCATSRDLAGGLNEQFFGPGTRLTVL.

This clonotype has a count of ten or more. The chain has TRBV7-3 and TRBJ2-1; TRBD2 matches 10 bases. Looked up from germline, CDR1 is SGHTA and CDR2 is FQGTGA. The junction had 6 bases not matched to a gene; V was cut back by 5 bases and J by 5 bases. CDR3 length: 15 residues. The CDR3 sequence is CASSASGSKHNEQFF. In nucleotides, the CDR3 is TGTGCCAGCAGCGCTAGCGGGAGTAAACACAATGAGCAGTTCTTC.

This clonotype was counted ten times or more. The chain recombines TRBV3-1 with TRBJ1-4; D is unresolved. From germline, CDR1 is LGHDT and CDR2 YNNKEL (reference sequence). The CDR3 totals 14 residues. V dropped 3 bases and J dropped 2 bases, with 7 bases sitting between them. The CDR3 is CASSHRQTNEKLFF. The CDR3 region has the DNA TGTGCCAGCAGCCACCGGCAGACTAATGAAAAACTGTTTTTT.

The gene calls are TRBV24-1 and TRBJ2-3; TRBD2 agrees at 14 bases. The CDR3 consists of 16 residues. Germline assignment: CDR1 KGHDR and CDR2 SFDVKD. The trim removed 4 bases at V and 5 bases at J, leaving 4 bases unmatched. This chain's CDR3 is CATSEEGLAGVDTQYF. The CDR3 DNA reads as TGTGCCACCAGTGAGGAGGGACTAGCGGGAGTAGATACGCAGTATTTT.

Many counts were recorded for this clonotype. This sequence joins TRBV11-2 and TRBJ2-7; D gene ambiguous. This CDR3 is built from 18 residues. Germline lookup yields CDR1 SGHAT and CDR2 FQNNGV. V lost 5 bases and J 1 base, leaving 24 bases between the germline ends. The DNA for the CDR3 is TGTGCCAGCAGCGCCGTAATGGAGACCCCTATTCGTTCCTACGAGCAGTACTTC. Translating it yields CASSAVMETPIRSYEQYF.

The V call is TRBV20-1, the J call TRBJ2-1, with TRBD2 identical over 11 bases. The trim removed 1 base at V and 0 bases at J, leaving 11 bases unmatched. Looked up from germline, CDR1 is DFQATT and CDR2 is SNEGSKA (reference sequence). The CDR3 consists of 19 residues. As DNA, the CDR3 is TGCAGTGCTAGAGTGGGGACTAGCGGAGGTGGGTACTCCTACAATGAGCAGTTCTTC. Amino acids: CSARVGTSGGGYSYNEQFF.

This clonotype was picked up many times. DNA for the CDR3: TGCAGTGCTATCCCGACAGGGGGCTTTTTTGACTATGGCTACACCTTC. It translates to CSAIPTGGFFDYGYTF. The rearrangement links TRBV20-1 to TRBJ1-2; 10 positions agree with TRBD1. This CDR3 has 16 residues. After removal of 4 bases from V and 3 bases from J, the junction contained 11 bases not matched to a gene. Germline CDR1 and CDR2: DFQATT and SNEGSKA (reference sequence).

With regard to this clonotype: A much larger clonotype is one base distant, so this may be a read error. The chain combines TRBV6-2 or TRBV6-3 with TRBJ2-1, with D unresolved. The length of the CDR3 is 15 residues. Per the germline V gene, CDR1 is MNHEY and CDR2 is SVGEGT. The DNA of the CDR3 is TGTGCCAGCTGGACCACTGGAAGCTCCTACAATAAGCAGTTCTTC. Translation gives CASWTTGSSYNKQFF.

This clonotype was recorded at least ten times. The rearrangement joins TRBV30 to TRBJ1-4; 8 positions match TRBD1. The CDR3 length is 16 residues. V was clipped by 1 base and J by 0 bases; unmatched bases: 4. Germline V gives CDR1 GTSNPN, CDR2 SVGIG (reference sequence). The CDR3 spells CAWSADRASTNEKLFF. The CDR3 coding sequence is TGTGCCTGGAGTGCGGACAGGGCTTCAACTAATGAAAAACTGTTTTTT.

To note about this clonotype: The junction does not match germline at one end; this may be a read error. The chain employs TRBV19 and TRBJ2-1; weak D call: TRBD2 (6 bases). CDR3 length: 17 amino acids. Germline V lookup: CDR1 LNHDA, CDR2 SQIVND (reference sequence). CDR3 region: CASSIAGGTSSCNEQFF. DNA of the CDR3: TGTGCCAGTAGTATAGCCGGAGGGACCAGCTCCTGCAATGAGCAGTTCTTC.

There are many counts of this clonotype. This chain connects TRBV5-1 to TRBJ2-7, with D maybe TRBD1 (6 bases). The CDR3 consists of 13 residues. CDR1 is SGHRS and CDR2 is YFSETQ in the germline V gene. Between the trimmed V and J ends, which lost 4 bases and 3 bases, there was a span of 11 bases. The CDR3 region is CASSAQQGYEQYF. For the CDR3, the DNA is TGCGCCAGCAGCGCGCAACAGGGCTACGAGCAGTACTTC.

The J gene is TRBJ2-7, the V gene TRBV28, with a weak D call TRBD1 (6 bases). Trimming removed 5 bases from V and 3 bases from J, with 14 bases in between. The length of the CDR3 is 14 residues. Germline V lookup: CDR1 MDHEN, CDR2 SYDVKM. CDR3 amino acids: CASSLPGHHYEQYF. In DNA, the CDR3 is TGTGCCAGCAGTCTTCCGGGACACCACTACGAGCAGTACTTC.

The sample holds many counts of this clonotype. The J gene is TRBJ2-1, the V gene TRBV2; TRBD2 agrees at 9 bases. V lost 7 bases to trimming and J lost 9 bases; unmatched junction nucleotides: 13. CDR3 length: 15 residues. The germline gives CDR1 SNHLY, CDR2 FYNNEI. In nucleotides, the CDR3 is TGTGCCAGCATCAAAACTAGCGGGTGGGAGGTTGAGCAGTTCTTC. This codes for CASIKTSGWEVEQFF. Using reference TRBV2 and TRBJ2-1 for the parts outside the CDR3, the full variable domain is EPEVTQTPSHQVTQMGQEVILRCVPISNHLYFYWYRQILGQKVEFLVSFYNNEISEKSEIFDDQFSVERPDGSNFTLKIRSTKLEDSAMYFCASIKTSGWEVEQFFGPGTRLTVL.